The T cell receptor beta chain under discussion was sequenced for a study of cytomegalovirus exposure and HLA in healthy donors. About the research overall: The 120 validation repertoires matched the approximately 670 first-cohort repertoires in platform, a later analysis reported. Study-wide results and limits: Cytomegalovirus status was reportedly diagnosed by the classifier with high sensitivity and specificity. According to a subsequent analysis, TCR clusters identified in the first cohort showed a tendency to co-occur across the 120 or so validation repertoires. Investigators reported about 160 TCR beta chains as tied to cytomegalovirus.

Data came from immunoSEQ multiplex PCR; TCRdb stores just in-frame clones and leaves some out. The sample carries some 67,000 clones, approximately 94% recorded once. A note on this clone: The antigen remains undetermined.

This CDR3 contains 16 residues. V was trimmed by 5 bases and J by 4 bases, leaving 20 bases between them. Germline-derived CDR1 and CDR2 are LNHNV and YYDKDF (reference sequence). The chain recombines TRBV15 with TRBJ2-5, with D tentatively TRBD2 (6 bases). The clonotype was recovered from a woman between 18 and 29 years old in good health and CMV-seronegative. Sequenced input: PBMCs. The CDR3 DNA sequence: TGTGCCACCAGCCTCGAGCGGGCCCTGAAGGCAGAGACCCAGTACTTC. Amino acids: CATSLERALKAETQYF. Looking up the rest from reference TRBV15 and TRBJ2-5 gives the full variable domain: DAMVIQNPRYQVTQFGKPVTLSCSQTLNHNVMYWYQQKSSQAPKLLFHYYDKDFNNEADTPDNFQSRRPNTSFCFLDIRSPGLGDTAMYLCATSLERALKAETQYFGPGTRLLVL.